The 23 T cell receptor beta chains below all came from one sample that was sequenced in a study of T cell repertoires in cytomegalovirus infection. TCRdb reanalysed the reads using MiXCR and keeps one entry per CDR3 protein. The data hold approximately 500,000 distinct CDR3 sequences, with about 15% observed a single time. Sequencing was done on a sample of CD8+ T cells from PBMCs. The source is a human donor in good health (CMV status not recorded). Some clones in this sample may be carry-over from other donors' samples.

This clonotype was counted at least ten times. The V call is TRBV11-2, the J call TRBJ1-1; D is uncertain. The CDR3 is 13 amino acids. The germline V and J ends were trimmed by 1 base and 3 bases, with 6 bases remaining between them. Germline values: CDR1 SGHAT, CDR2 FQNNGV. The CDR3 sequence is CASSLGQDTEAFF. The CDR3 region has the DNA TGTGCCAGCAGCTTAGGTCAGGACACTGAAGCTTTCTTT.

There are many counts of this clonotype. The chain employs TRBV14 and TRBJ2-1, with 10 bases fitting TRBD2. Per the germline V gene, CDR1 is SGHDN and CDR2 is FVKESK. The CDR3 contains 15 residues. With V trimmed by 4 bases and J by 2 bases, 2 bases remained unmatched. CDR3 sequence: CASSRGLATYNEQFF. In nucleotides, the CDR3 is TGTGCCAGCAGCCGGGGACTAGCGACCTACAATGAGCAGTTCTTC.

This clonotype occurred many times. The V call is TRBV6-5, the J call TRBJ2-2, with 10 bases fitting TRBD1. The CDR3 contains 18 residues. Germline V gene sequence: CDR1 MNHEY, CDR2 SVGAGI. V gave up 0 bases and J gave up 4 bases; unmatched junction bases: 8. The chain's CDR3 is CASSYSLGGQGITGELFF. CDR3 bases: TGTGCCAGCAGTTACTCTCTGGGGGGACAGGGGATCACCGGGGAGCTGTTTTTT.

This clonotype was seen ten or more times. Here the CDR3 reads CASSLYRVGGELFF. The CDR3 coding sequence is TGTGCCAGCAGCTTGTACAGGGTGGGCGGGGAGCTGTTTTTT. The chain recombines TRBV7-8 with TRBJ2-2, with D possibly TRBD1 on 6 matching bases. The germline gives CDR1 SGHVS, CDR2 FQNEAQ. The CDR3 covers 14 residues. Trimming left V 3 bases short and J 7 bases short, with 12 bases between.

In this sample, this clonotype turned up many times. The CDR3 region is CASSKPQGLEQFF. Here the CDR3 DNA reads TGTGCCAGTAGTAAGCCCCAGGGCCTTGAGCAGTTCTTC. The chain couples TRBV19 to TRBJ2-1; a weak D match, TRBD1 (5 bases). The CDR3 is made up of 13 amino acids. Trimming removed 4 bases from V and 9 bases from J, with 13 bases in between. Germline V gene sequence: CDR1 LNHDA, CDR2 SQIVND (reference sequence).

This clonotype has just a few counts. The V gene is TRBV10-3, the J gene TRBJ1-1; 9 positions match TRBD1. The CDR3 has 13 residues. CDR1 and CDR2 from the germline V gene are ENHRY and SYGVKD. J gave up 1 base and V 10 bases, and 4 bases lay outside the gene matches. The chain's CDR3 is CATQGAGNTEAFF. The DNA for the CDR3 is TGTGCCACACAGGGGGCTGGGAACACTGAAGCTTTCTTT.

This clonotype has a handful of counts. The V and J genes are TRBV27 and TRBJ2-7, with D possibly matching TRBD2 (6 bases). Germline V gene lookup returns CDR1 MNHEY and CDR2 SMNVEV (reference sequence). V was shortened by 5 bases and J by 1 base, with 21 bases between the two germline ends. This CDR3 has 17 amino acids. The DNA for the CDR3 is TGTGCCAGCAGTCCACTGACCGGGGAGGAGGGTTCCTACGAGCAGTACTTC. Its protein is CASSPLTGEEGSYEQYF.

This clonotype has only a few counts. CDR3 coding DNA: TGCAGTGCTAGAGATCCCTCCGCCTCTGGAAACACCATATATTTT. This sequence encodes CSARDPSASGNTIYF. V and J are TRBV20-1 and TRBJ1-3; D call uncertain. The CDR3 spans 15 residues. Trimming shortened V by 0 bases and J by 0 bases, and 9 bases separated the two germline ends. Germline V gene sequence: CDR1 DFQATT, CDR2 SNEGSKA (reference sequence).

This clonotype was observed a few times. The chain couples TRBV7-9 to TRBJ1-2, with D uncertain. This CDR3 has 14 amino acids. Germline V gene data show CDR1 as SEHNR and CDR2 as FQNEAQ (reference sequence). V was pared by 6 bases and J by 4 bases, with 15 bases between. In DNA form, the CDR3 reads TGTGCCAGCAGTTCGGCCATCAGGAGCTATGGCTACACCTTC. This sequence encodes CASSSAIRSYGYTF.

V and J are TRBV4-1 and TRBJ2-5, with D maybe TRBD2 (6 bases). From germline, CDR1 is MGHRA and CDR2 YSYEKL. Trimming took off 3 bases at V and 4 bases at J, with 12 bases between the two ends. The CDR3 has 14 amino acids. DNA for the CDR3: TGCGCCAGCAGCCATCCGGGACTTGCAGAGACCCAGTACTTC. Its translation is CASSHPGLAETQYF.

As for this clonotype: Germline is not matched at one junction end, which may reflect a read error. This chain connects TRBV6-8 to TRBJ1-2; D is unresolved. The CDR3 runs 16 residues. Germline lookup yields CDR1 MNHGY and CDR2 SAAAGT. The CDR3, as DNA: TGTGCAAGCAGTTCTTTGTTGTGCAGTCTTAACTATGGCTACACCTTC. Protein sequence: CASSSLLCSLNYGYTF.

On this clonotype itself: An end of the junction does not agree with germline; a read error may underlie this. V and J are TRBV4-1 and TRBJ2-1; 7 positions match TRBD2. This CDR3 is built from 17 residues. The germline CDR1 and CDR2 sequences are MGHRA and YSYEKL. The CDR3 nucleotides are TGCGCCAGCAGCCAAGAGGCAAGGGAGGGGTTCTACAATGAGCAGGGCTTC. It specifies CASSQEAREGFYNEQGF.

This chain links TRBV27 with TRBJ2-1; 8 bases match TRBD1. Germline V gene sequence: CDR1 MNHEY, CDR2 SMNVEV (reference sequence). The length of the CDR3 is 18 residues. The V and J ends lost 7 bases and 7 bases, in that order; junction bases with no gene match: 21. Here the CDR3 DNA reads TGTGCCAGCAAGGGACAGGCCGAGATAAATTTAGGGGTGAATGAGCAGTTCTTC. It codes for CASKGQAEINLGVNEQFF.

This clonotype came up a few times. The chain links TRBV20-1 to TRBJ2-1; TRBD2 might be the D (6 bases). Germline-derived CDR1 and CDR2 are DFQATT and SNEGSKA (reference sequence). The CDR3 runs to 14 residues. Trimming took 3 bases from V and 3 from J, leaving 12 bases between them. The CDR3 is CSARTWRDYNEQFF. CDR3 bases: TGCAGTGCTAGGACCTGGCGGGACTACAATGAGCAGTTCTTC.

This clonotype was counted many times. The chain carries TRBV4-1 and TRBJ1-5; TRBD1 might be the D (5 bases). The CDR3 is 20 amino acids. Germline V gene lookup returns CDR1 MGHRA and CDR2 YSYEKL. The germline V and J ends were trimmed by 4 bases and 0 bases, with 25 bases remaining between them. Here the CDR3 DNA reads TGCGCCAGCAGCCGGGGCGAAACCAAGAGGGATAAATATAGCAATCAGCCCCAGCATTTT. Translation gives CASSRGETKRDKYSNQPQHF.

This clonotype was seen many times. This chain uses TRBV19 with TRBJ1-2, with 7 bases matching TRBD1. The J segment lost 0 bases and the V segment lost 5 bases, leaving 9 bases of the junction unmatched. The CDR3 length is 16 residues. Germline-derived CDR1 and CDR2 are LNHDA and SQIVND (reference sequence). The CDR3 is CASSFDRDRANYGYTF. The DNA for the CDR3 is TGTGCCAGTAGTTTCGACAGGGATCGAGCTAACTATGGCTACACCTTC.

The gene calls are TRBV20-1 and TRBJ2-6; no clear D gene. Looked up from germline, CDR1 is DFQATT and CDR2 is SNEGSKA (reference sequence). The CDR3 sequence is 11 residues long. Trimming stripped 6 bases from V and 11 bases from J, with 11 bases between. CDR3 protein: CSAPKSYVLTF. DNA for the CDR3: TGCAGTGCCCCCAAATCCTACGTCCTGACTTTC.

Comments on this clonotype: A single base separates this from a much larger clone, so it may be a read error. CDR3 loop: CASSYTYEKYF. CDR3 nucleotides: TGTGCCAGCAGTTACACCTACGAGAAGTACTTC. The chain combines TRBV12-3 or TRBV12-4 with TRBJ2-7; D call uncertain. This CDR3 is built from 11 residues.

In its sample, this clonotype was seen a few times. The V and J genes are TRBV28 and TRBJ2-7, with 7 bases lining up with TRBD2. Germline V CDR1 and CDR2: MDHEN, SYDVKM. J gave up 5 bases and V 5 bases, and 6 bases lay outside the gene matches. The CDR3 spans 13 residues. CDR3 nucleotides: TGTGCCAGCAGTAACAAGCGGGGTAACGAGCAGTACTTC. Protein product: CASSNKRGNEQYF. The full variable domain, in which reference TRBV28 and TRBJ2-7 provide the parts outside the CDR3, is DVKVTQSSRYLVKRTGEKVFLECVQDMDHENMFWYRQDPGLGLRLIYFSYDVKMKEKGDIPEGYSVSREKKERFSLILESASTNQTSMYLCASSNKRGNEQYFGPGTRLTVT.

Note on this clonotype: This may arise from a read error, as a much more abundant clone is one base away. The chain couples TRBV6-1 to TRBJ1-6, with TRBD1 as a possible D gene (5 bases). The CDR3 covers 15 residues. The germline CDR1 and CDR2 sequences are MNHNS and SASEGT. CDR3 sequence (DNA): TGTGCCAGCAGTGAAGTGTGGGGCGAGAATTCACCCCACCACTTT. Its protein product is CASSEVWGENSPHHF.

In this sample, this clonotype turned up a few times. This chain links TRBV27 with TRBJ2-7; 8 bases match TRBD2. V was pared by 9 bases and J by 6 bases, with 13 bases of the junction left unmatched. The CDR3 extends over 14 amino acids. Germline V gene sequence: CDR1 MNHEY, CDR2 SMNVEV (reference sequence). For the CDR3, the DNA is TGTGCCAGTAAACCTCCGGGACTAGGAGCCGAGCAGTACTTC. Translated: CASKPPGLGAEQYF.

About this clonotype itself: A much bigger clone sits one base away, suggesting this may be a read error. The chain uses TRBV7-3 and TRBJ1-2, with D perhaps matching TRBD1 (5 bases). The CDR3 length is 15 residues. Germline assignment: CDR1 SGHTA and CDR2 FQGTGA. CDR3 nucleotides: TGTGCCGGCAGCCCCGCGGGGGGGTTTAACTATGGCTACACCTTC. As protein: CAGSPAGGFNYGYTF.

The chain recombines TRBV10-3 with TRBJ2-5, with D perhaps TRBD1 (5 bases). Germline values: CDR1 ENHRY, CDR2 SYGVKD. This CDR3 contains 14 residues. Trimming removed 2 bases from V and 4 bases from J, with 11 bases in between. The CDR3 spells CAISEVTVPETQYF. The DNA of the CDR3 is TGTGCCATCAGTGAGGTGACAGTACCAGAGACCCAGTACTTC.